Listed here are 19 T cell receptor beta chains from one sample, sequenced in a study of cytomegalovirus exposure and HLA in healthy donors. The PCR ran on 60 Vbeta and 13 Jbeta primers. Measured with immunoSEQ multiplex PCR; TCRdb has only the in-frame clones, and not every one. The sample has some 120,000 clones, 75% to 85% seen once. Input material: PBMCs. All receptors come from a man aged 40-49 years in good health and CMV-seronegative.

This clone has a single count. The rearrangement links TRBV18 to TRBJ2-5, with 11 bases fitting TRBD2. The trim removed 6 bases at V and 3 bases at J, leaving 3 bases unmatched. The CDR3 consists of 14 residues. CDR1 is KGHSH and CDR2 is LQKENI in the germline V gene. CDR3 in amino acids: CASSSTSGEETQYF. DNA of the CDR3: TGTGCCAGCTCCTCGACTAGCGGGGAAGAGACCCAGTACTTC.

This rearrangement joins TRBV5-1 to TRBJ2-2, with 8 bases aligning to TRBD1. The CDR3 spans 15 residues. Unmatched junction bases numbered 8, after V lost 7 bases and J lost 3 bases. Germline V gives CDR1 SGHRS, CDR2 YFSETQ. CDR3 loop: CASRLRQGHTGELFF. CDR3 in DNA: TGCGCCAGCCGCCTACGACAGGGGCACACCGGGGAGCTGTTTTTT.

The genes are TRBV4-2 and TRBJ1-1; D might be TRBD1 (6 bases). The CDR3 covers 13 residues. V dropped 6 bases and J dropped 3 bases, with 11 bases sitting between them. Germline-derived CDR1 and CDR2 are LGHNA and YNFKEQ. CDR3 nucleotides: TGTGCCAGCAGACAGGGTTCGTACACTGAAGCTTTCTTT. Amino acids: CASRQGSYTEAFF.

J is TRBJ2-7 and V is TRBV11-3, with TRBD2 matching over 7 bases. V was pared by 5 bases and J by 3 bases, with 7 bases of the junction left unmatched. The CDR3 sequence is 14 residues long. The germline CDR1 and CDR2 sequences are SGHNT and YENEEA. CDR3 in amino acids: CASSVSGADYEQYF. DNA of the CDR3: TGTGCCAGCAGCGTAAGCGGGGCCGACTACGAGCAGTACTTC. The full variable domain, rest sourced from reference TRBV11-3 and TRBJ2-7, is EAGVVQSPRYKIIEKKQPVAFWCNPISGHNTLYWYLQNLGQGPELLIRYENEEAVDDSQLPKDRFSAERLKGVDSTLKIQPAELGDSAVYLCASSVSGADYEQYFGPGTRLTVT.

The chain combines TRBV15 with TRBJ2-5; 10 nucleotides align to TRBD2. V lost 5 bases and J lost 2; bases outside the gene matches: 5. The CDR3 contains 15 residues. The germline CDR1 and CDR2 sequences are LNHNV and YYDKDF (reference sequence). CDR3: CATSPGLADQETQYF. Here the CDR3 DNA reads TGTGCCACCAGCCCCGGACTAGCGGATCAAGAGACCCAGTACTTC.

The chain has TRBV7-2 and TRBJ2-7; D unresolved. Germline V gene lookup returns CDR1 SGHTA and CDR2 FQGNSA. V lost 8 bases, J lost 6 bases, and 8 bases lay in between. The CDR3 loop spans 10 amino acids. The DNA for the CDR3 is TGTGCCAGCTACCGGGTCGAGCAGTACTTC. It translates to CASYRVEQYF.

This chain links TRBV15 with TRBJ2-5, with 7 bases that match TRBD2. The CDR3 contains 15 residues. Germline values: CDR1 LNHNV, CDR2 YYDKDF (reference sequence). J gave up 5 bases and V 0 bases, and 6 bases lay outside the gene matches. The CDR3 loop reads CATSREAGMPETQYF. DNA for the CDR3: TGTGCCACCAGCAGAGAAGCGGGGATGCCCGAGACCCAGTACTTC.

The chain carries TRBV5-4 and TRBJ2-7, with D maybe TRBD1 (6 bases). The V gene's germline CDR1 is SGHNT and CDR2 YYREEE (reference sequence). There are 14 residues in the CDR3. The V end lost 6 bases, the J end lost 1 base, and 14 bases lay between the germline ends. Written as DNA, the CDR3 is TGTGCCAGCACCCAGGACAGAAGTTCCTACGAGCAGTACTTC. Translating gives CASTQDRSSYEQYF.

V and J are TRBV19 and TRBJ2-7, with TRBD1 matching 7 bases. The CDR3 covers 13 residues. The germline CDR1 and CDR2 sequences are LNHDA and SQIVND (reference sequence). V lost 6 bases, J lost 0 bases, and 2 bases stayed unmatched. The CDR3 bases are TGTGCCAGTAGCCGGGACAGCTCCTACGAGCAGTACTTC. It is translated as CASSRDSSYEQYF.

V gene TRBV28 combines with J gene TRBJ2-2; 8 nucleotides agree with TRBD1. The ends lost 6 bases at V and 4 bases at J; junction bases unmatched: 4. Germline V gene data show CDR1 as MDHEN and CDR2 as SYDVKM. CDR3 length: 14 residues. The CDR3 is CASRRDRTTGELFF. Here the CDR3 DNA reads TGTGCCAGCAGACGGGACAGGACCACCGGGGAGCTGTTTTTT.

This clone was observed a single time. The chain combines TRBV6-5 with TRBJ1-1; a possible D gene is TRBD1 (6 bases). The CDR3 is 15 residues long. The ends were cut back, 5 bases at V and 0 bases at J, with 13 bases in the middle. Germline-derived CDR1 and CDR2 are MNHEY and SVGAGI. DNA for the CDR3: TGTGCCAGCAGTCAGCTAGGACAGCTGAACACTGAAGCTTTCTTT. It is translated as CASSQLGQLNTEAFF.

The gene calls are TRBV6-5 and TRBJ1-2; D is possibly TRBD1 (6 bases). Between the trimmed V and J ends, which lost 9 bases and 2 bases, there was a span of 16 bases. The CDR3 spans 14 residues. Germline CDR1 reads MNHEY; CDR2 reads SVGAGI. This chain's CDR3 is CASLSGGQNYGYTF. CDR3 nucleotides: TGTGCCAGTCTAAGTGGGGGCCAAAACTATGGCTACACCTTC.

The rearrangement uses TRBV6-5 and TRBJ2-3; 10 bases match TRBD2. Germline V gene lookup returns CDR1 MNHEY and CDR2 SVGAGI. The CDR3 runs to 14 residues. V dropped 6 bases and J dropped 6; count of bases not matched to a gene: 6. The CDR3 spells CASRLAGVPDTQYF. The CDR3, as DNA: TGTGCCAGCAGGCTAGCGGGGGTCCCGGATACGCAGTATTTT.

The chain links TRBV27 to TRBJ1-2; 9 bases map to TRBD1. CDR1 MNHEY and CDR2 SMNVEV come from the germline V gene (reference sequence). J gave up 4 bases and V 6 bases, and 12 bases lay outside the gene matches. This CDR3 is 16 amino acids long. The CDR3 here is CASRSGTGIRSYGYTF. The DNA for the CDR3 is TGTGCCAGCAGAAGTGGGACAGGGATCCGGAGCTATGGCTACACCTTC.

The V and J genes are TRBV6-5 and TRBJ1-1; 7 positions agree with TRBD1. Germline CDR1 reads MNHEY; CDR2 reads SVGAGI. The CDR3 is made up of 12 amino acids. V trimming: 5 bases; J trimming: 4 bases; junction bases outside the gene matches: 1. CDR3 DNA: TGTGCCAGCAGTACAGGGGTCACTGAAGCTTTCTTT. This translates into CASSTGVTEAFF.

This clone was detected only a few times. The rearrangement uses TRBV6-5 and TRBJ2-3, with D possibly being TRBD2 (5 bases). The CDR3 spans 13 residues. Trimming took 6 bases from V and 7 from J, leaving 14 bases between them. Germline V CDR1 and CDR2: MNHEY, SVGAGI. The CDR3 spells CASSLGEPNTQYF. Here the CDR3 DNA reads TGTGCCAGCAGCCTCGGGGAGCCGAATACGCAGTATTTT.

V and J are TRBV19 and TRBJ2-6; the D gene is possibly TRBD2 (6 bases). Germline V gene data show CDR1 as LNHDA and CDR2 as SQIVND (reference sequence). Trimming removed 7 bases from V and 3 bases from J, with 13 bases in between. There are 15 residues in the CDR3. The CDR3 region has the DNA TGTGCCAGTACCCGATCGGGGGTTGGGGCCAACGTCCTGACTTTC. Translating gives CASTRSGVGANVLTF.

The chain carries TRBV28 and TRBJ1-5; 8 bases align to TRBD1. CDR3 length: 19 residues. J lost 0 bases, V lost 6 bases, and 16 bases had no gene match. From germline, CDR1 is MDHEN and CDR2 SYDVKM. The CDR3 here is CASSRDRTGQIYSNQPQHF. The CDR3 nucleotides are TGTGCCAGCAGCCGAGATCGGACAGGGCAAATCTATAGCAATCAGCCCCAGCATTTT.

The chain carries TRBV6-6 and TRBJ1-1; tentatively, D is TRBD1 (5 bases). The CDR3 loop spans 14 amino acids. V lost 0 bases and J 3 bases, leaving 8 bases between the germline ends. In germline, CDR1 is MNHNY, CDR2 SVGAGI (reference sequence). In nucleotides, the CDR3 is TGTGCCAGCAGTTACTCGGGCAGGGACACTGAAGCTTTCTTT. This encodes CASSYSGRDTEAFF.